These 28 T cell receptor beta chains originate from one sample sequenced in a study of blood T cell repertoires in COVID-19. Sequenced by immunoSEQ multiplex PCR; TCRdb stores in-frame clones only, minus some. The sample has 75,000 to 90,000 clones, around 91% seen once. Sequenced input: peripheral blood. Receptors originate from a woman aged 45-60 years in a cohort sampled during active COVID-19.

The rearrangement uses TRBV7-9 and TRBJ1-4, with D tentatively TRBD1 (5 bases). This CDR3 contains 16 residues. Trimming stripped 5 bases from V and 1 base from J, with 14 bases between. Per germline, CDR1 SEHNR and CDR2 FQNEAQ (reference sequence). CDR3 sequence reads: CASSGLPGETNEKLFF. CDR3 coding DNA: TGTGCCAGCAGCGGATTGCCGGGGGAAACTAATGAAAAACTGTTTTTT.

This clone came up many times. V and J are TRBV6-5 and TRBJ1-4; D remains ambiguous. This CDR3 has 12 residues. Looked up from germline, CDR1 is MNHEY and CDR2 is SVGAGI. Trimming removed 6 bases from V and 2 bases from J, with 4 bases in between. The CDR3 DNA reads as TGTGCCAGCAGACGGACTAATGAAAAACTGTTTTTT. It is translated as CASRRTNEKLFF.

The chain has TRBV7-8 and TRBJ2-7, with a weak D call TRBD1 (6 bases). CDR3 length: 15 residues. V lost 3 bases and J lost 6, with 18 bases in between. In germline, CDR1 is SGHVS, CDR2 FQNEAQ. As DNA, the CDR3 is TGTGCCAGCAGCTTTGGACAGTCCTGGGCTCGCGAGCAGTACTTC. Encoded protein: CASSFGQSWAREQYF.

This chain connects TRBV30 to TRBJ2-7; weak D call: TRBD2 (6 bases). The CDR3 spans 14 residues. Germline V CDR1 and CDR2: GTSNPN, SVGIG (reference sequence). V lost 1 base to trimming and J lost 6 bases, with 16 bases between them. The CDR3 DNA sequence: TGTGCCTGGAGTGGGGCCGGGACTCCCTCCGAGCAGTACTTC. Translation gives CAWSGAGTPSEQYF.

The V and J genes are TRBV6-5 and TRBJ1-3; D is unresolved. This CDR3 comprises 14 residues. The germline CDR1 and CDR2 sequences are MNHEY and SVGAGI. V was trimmed by 10 bases and J by 4 bases, leaving 17 bases between them. The CDR3 is CATWVGSLGNTIYF. In nucleotides, the CDR3 is TGTGCCACATGGGTCGGGTCACTCGGAAACACCATATATTTT.

The chain links TRBV3-1 (or the pseudogene TRBV3-2) to TRBJ2-3; 8 bases align to TRBD2. The CDR3 totals 15 residues. V lost 4 bases, J lost 5 bases, and 8 bases stayed unmatched. From germline, CDR1 is LGHDT and CDR2 YNNKEL (reference sequence). Written as DNA, the CDR3 is TGTGCCAGCAGCCGATCAGCGGGAGTCGGAGATACGCAGTATTTT. Encoded protein: CASSRSAGVGDTQYF.

This clone was detected once. This chain links TRBV18 with TRBJ1-3, with D perhaps matching TRBD1 (5 bases). The germline V gene has CDR1 KGHSH and CDR2 LQKENI. Trimming took off 8 bases at V and 4 bases at J, with 18 bases between the two ends. This CDR3 has 15 amino acids. The CDR3 DNA reads TGTGCCAGCACCCCGATACAGGCTCTGGGAAACACCATATATTTT. Translation: CASTPIQALGNTIYF. Filled out from reference TRBV18 and TRBJ1-3, the complete variable domain reads NAGVMQNPRHLVRRRGQEARLRCSPMKGHSHVYWYRQLPEEGLKFMVYLQKENIIDESGMPKERFSAEFPKEGPSILRIQQVVRGDSAAYFCASTPIQALGNTIYFGEGSWLTVV.

This chain joins TRBV7-9 and TRBJ2-7, with D tentatively TRBD1 (7 bases). Trimming pared 3 bases from V and 5 bases from J, leaving 14 bases between. Germline values: CDR1 SEHNR, CDR2 FQNEAQ (reference sequence). This CDR3 spans 14 amino acids. The CDR3 DNA reads as TGTGCCAGCAGCTTGGAAGGGGGCGGGAACGAGCAGTACTTC. It translates to CASSLEGGGNEQYF.

The genes are TRBV30 and TRBJ1-1; D gene uncertain. This CDR3 spans 11 amino acids. V lost 4 bases to trimming and J lost 8 bases, with 11 bases between them. Looked up from germline, CDR1 is GTSNPN and CDR2 is SVGIG (reference sequence). The CDR3 protein is CAWTESMEAFF. DNA for the CDR3: TGTGCCTGGACCGAGAGTATGGAAGCTTTCTTT.

The chain has TRBV7-2 and TRBJ1-6; no clear D gene. Germline CDR1 is SGHTA and CDR2 is FQGNSA. Trimming removed 3 bases at V and 8 bases at J, with 14 bases between. The CDR3 is made up of 15 amino acids. The CDR3 DNA reads as TGTGCCAGCAGCTTGGGAGTGGCTCGGGATTCACCCCTCCACTTT. Amino acids: CASSLGVARDSPLHF.

The V and J genes are TRBV28 and TRBJ1-2; TRBD1 is a possible D gene (5 bases). The CDR3 has 15 residues. From germline, CDR1 is MDHEN and CDR2 SYDVKM. V lost 8 bases, J lost 2 bases, and 18 bases lay in between. The CDR3 region has the DNA TGTGCCAGCCGTACGTTGGGGGGGGGAAACTATGGCTACACCTTC. It codes for CASRTLGGGNYGYTF.

The chain employs TRBV7-8 and TRBJ1-1; tentative D call: TRBD1 (5 bases). This CDR3 region has 14 residues. Looked up from germline, CDR1 is SGHVS and CDR2 is FQNEAQ. V lost 5 bases and J 7 bases, leaving 17 bases between the germline ends. The CDR3 coding sequence is TGTGCCAGCAGCCTCCACCCCGGGGGAGGTGAAGCTTTCTTT. Encoded protein: CASSLHPGGGEAFF.

The J gene is TRBJ1-1, the V gene TRBV6-5; a weak D match, TRBD1 (5 bases). V lost 2 bases and J 5 bases, leaving 12 bases between the germline ends. The CDR3 totals 14 residues. CDR1 MNHEY and CDR2 SVGAGI come from the germline V gene. The CDR3 DNA is TGTGCCAGCAGTTACGGTGGGGGGGAGACTGAAGCTTTCTTT. Translating gives CASSYGGGETEAFF.

CDR3 loop: CASSLGASGVTDTQYF. The DNA for the CDR3 is TGTGCCAGCAGTTTAGGGGCTAGCGGGGTCACAGATACGCAGTATTTT. The chain combines TRBV27 with TRBJ2-3, with 9 bases matching TRBD2. The CDR3 has 16 amino acids. V shed 2 bases and J 2 bases; nucleotides not matched to a gene: 5. The V gene's germline CDR1 is MNHEY and CDR2 SMNVEV (reference sequence).

This chain connects TRBV19 to TRBJ2-1; maybe TRBD2 (5 bases). V lost 8 bases and J lost 9, with 14 bases in between. Germline assignment: CDR1 LNHDA and CDR2 SQIVND (reference sequence). The CDR3 totals 12 residues. This chain's CDR3 is CASGLIGGEQFF. In DNA form, the CDR3 reads TGTGCCAGTGGGTTAATCGGAGGTGAGCAGTTCTTC. The full variable domain, its missing parts supplied by reference TRBV19 and TRBJ2-1, is DGGITQSPKYLFRKEGQNVTLSCEQNLNHDAMYWYRQDPGQGLRLIYYSQIVNDFQKGDIAEGYSVSREKKESFPLTVTSAQKNPTAFYLCASGLIGGEQFFGPGTRLTVL.

V usage is TRBV29-1 and J usage is TRBJ2-3; tentatively, D is TRBD1 (5 bases). V lost 6 bases to trimming and J lost 8 bases, with 6 bases between them. Germline CDR1 SQVTM, CDR2 ANQGSEA. This CDR3 is built from 9 residues. The CDR3 DNA is TGCAGCGTCGACAGTACGCAGTATTTT. Residues: CSVDSTQYF.

The genes are TRBV27 and TRBJ2-1, with 7 bases that match TRBD2. V trimming: 5 bases; J trimming: 4 bases; junction bases outside the gene matches: 5. Germline V gene sequence: CDR1 MNHEY, CDR2 SMNVEV (reference sequence). This CDR3 contains 14 residues. The CDR3 coding sequence is TGTGCCAGCAGTCAAGCGGGAACATACAATGAGCAGTTCTTC. As protein: CASSQAGTYNEQFF.

The rearrangement uses TRBV19 and TRBJ2-2; 9 bases are a match to TRBD1. CDR1 and CDR2 from the germline V gene are LNHDA and SQIVND (reference sequence). The length of the CDR3 is 16 residues. V dropped 5 bases and J dropped 3; count of bases not matched to a gene: 7. In DNA, the CDR3 is TGTGCCAGTAGTCGCGACAGGGGGTGGGACACCGGGGAGCTGTTTTTT. Protein product: CASSRDRGWDTGELFF.

The chain is built from TRBV7-2 and TRBJ2-4; D is possibly TRBD1 (6 bases). Germline V gene lookup returns CDR1 SGHTA and CDR2 FQGNSA. The CDR3 extends over 14 amino acids. The V and J ends lost 5 bases and 9 bases respectively, with 17 bases between them. As DNA, the CDR3 is TGTGCCAGCAGCGCCGGGAACCCAGGGGCCATTCAGTACTTC. Amino acid sequence: CASSAGNPGAIQYF.

This clone was recorded only once. The chain recombines TRBV18 with TRBJ1-4; 8 positions agree with TRBD1. The CDR3 is made up of 13 amino acids. V gave up 6 bases and J gave up 8 bases; unmatched junction bases: 5. CDR1 and CDR2 from the germline V gene are KGHSH and LQKENI. CDR3 DNA sequence: TGTGCCAGCTCGACAGGGGTAAACGAAAAACTGTTTTTT. It is translated as CASSTGVNEKLFF.

This clone came up a few times. The V and J genes are TRBV10-3 and TRBJ1-1; D gene uncertain. Between the trimmed V and J ends, which lost 3 bases and 5 bases, there was a span of 19 bases. The V gene's germline CDR1 is ENHRY and CDR2 SYGVKD. The CDR3 consists of 16 residues. The CDR3 reads CAISDDPFSGGTEAFF. CDR3 coding DNA: TGTGCCATCAGTGATGACCCATTTTCGGGAGGGACTGAAGCTTTCTTT.

The count of this clone is one. This chain links TRBV5-4 with TRBJ2-1, with 8 bases aligning to TRBD2. This CDR3 is 16 amino acids long. J gave up 1 base and V 0 bases, and 3 bases lay outside the gene matches. Germline values: CDR1 SGHNT, CDR2 YYREEE (reference sequence). The CDR3 reads CASSLAVAGSYNEQFF. CDR3 in DNA: TGTGCCAGCAGCTTGGCGGTAGCGGGGTCCTACAATGAGCAGTTCTTC.

The chain employs TRBV7-3 and TRBJ2-2, with 9 bases lining up with TRBD2. This CDR3 contains 15 residues. Germline V gene sequence: CDR1 SGHTA, CDR2 FQGTGA. V lost 5 bases to trimming and J lost 3 bases; unmatched junction nucleotides: 4. CDR3 amino acids: CASSPIAGDTGELFF. CDR3 in DNA: TGTGCCAGCAGCCCGATAGCGGGAGACACCGGGGAGCTGTTTTTT. Complete variable domain (other parts from reference TRBV7-3 and TRBJ2-2): GAGVSQTPSNKVTEKGKYVELRCDPISGHTALYWYRQSLGQGPEFLIYFQGTGAADDSGLPNDRFFAVRPEGSVSTLKIQRTERGDSAVYLCASSPIAGDTGELFFGEGSRLTVL.

The chain carries TRBV3-1 (or the pseudogene TRBV3-2) and TRBJ2-1, with TRBD2 matching over 15 bases. The CDR3 contains 18 residues. V lost 4 bases, J lost 3 bases, and 7 bases stayed unmatched. CDR1 is LGHDT, CDR2 YNNKEL, per germline (reference sequence). The DNA for the CDR3 is TGTGCCAGCAGCCTAGGACTAGCGGGAGGGTCTTACTACAATGAGCAGTTCTTC. It encodes CASSLGLAGGSYYNEQFF.

The V gene is TRBV6-5, the J gene TRBJ2-5, with D tentatively TRBD1 (5 bases). The CDR3 sequence is 15 residues long. V was cut by 0 bases and J by 5 bases, with 13 bases left in between. The germline CDR1 and CDR2 sequences are MNHEY and SVGAGI. This CDR3 is CASSYSYQGRETQYF. The CDR3 DNA follows: TGTGCCAGCAGTTACTCGTACCAGGGTCGCGAGACCCAGTACTTC.

The rearrangement uses TRBV15 and TRBJ2-3, with a weak D call TRBD2 (6 bases). CDR3 length equals 16 residues. Trimming left V 0 bases short and J 4 bases short, with 14 bases between. CDR1 and CDR2 (germline): LNHNV, YYDKDF (reference sequence). CDR3: CATSRERAGRADTQYF. CDR3 DNA: TGTGCCACCAGCAGAGAGCGGGCGGGAAGAGCAGATACGCAGTATTTT.

The rearrangement uses TRBV7-2 and TRBJ2-7; D is possibly TRBD2 (5 bases). The CDR3 contains 14 residues. Germline-derived CDR1 and CDR2 are SGHTA and FQGNSA. Trimming took 5 bases from V and 2 from J, leaving 13 bases between them. The CDR3 region is CASSPLGVPYEQYF. CDR3 nucleotide sequence: TGTGCCAGCAGCCCCCTCGGGGTGCCCTACGAGCAGTACTTC.

The rearrangement joins TRBV6-5 to TRBJ2-7, with D tentatively TRBD1 (5 bases). The V and J ends lost 3 bases and 7 bases respectively, with 19 bases between them. This CDR3 spans 15 amino acids. Germline assignment: CDR1 MNHEY and CDR2 SVGAGI. CDR3 protein: CASSYRAGRLWEQYF. In DNA, the CDR3 is TGTGCCAGCAGTTATAGGGCAGGGCGCCTCTGGGAGCAGTACTTC.